The present TCR beta chain was sequenced within a study of shared clonotypes between healthy human individuals. Study-wide points: A reduction in generation probabilities was seen for non-shared clonotypes relative to those shared by all four donors.

The method was immunoSEQ multiplex PCR; TCRdb's version includes in-frame clones alone and lacks a portion of them. The repertoire has roughly 530,000 clones, 95% to 97% of them found once; the top ten carry 0.06%. Division of CD4+ cells produced a CD45RA+ naive subset and a CD45RA-negative memory subset. There are 14 residues in the CDR3. Germline CDR1 is KGHSH and CDR2 is LQKENI. Trimming removed 3 bases from V and 1 base from J, with 10 bases in between. Notes on this clone: The antigen remains unidentified. The same CDR3 can be traced to other DNA sequences in this sample.

Sample: naive CD4+ T cells sorted from blood. Specified subset: CD45RA+ positively selected. This TCR was sampled from a woman aged 30 to 39 in good health. The chain has TRBV18 and TRBJ2-7; tentatively, D is TRBD2 (5 bases). Here the CDR3 reads CASSPASGSYEQYF. Written as DNA, the CDR3 is TGTGCCAGCTCACCCGCCAGCGGATCCTACGAGCAGTACTTC.